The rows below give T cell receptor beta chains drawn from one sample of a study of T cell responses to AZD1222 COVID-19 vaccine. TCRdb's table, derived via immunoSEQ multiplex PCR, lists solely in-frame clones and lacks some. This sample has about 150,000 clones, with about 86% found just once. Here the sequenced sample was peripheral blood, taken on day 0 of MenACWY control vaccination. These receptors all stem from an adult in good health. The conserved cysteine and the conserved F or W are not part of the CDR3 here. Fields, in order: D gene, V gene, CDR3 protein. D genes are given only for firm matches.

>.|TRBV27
ASSLSGYSYEQY
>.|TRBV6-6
ASSYPGTVNEQF
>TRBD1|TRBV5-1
ASSLQGGGEKLF
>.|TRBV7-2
ASSLDGGGSADTQY
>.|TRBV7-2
ASSLVPGSNQPQH
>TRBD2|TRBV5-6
ASSRTSGSGEQF
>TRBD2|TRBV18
ASSPTRGENEQF
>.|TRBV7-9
ASTPFTYEQY
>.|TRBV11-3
ASSSYRETQY
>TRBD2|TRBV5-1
ASSLEGLAGESSYNEQF
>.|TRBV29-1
SAGDSGINEKLF
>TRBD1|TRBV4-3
ASSLLPGTGGYSYNEQF
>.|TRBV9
ASGSPNTEAF
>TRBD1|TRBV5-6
ASSFGQGKAF
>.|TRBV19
ASSLGEYSYEQY
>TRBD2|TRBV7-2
ASSLTLAGGGYEQY
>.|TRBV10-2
ASSEIGLGTEAF
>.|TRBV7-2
ASSLSAETNYGYT
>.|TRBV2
ASSDSWSSYNSPLH
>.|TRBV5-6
ASRHTIYNSPLH
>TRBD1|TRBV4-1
ASSQPGTGAVYGYT
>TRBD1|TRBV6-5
ASSYGTGGEQY
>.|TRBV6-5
ASNRGPNTEAF
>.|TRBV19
ASSRGRVRGRRDQKDTEAF
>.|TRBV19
ASSLTGTEYGYT
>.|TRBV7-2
ASSLVGYGYT
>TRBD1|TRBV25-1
ASSEYRGTDTDTQY
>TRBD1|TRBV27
ASSFSTGYYEQY
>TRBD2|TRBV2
ASSEYQRGEQF
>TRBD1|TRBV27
ASSRLTGDNEQF
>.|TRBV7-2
ASSLYEADTQY
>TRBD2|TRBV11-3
ASSLGQVERGGRSYEQY
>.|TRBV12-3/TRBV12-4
ASSPKTGTPQH
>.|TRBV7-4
ASSLALGAPSRSGNTIY
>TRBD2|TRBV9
ASSVAVAGVHEQY
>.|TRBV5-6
ASSLSHREGVSQH
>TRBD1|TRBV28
ASSLGTGGGWSNQPQH
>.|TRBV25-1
ASSEYQQGREQY
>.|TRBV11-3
ASSPPGNYGYT
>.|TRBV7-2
ASSLVGWGKLF
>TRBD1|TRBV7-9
ASSLWGTGGPNTGELF
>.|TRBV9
ASSASVSDNEQF